The 27 T cell receptor beta chains below come from one sample, sequenced in a study of regulatory T cells in long-lasting Graves disease listed by TCRdb under 2021. The library was produced with multiplex PCR. Instrument used: Illumina HiSeq 4000. CDR3 regions were amplified by Arm-PCR with iRepertoire HTBI primers to construct TCR beta libraries. The public reads were reprocessed in TCRdb via fastp at Q25 and MiXCR, keeping in-frame beta chains. Each record represents a unique CDR3 protein, reported with the most common genes and DNA among its rows. The sample records roughly 510,000 distinct CDR3 sequences, more than 15% of which are singletons. The ten largest clones capture around 13% of the sample. What this sample's time point label stands for: newly diagnosed GD, antithyroid drugs for less than 3 months. For both TCR sequencing and RNA sequencing, RNA was extracted from PBMCs using TRIzol. These same records also appear under a second study, on T cells in Graves' hyperthyroidism and ophthalmopathy.

Sample: peripheral blood mononuclear cells (PBMCs), taken at new diagnosis, from a patient treated with antithyroid drugs. Receptors were obtained from a man between 18 and 29 years old with Graves disease. Donor details come from another sample of the same person, matched by shared clones.

This clonotype was observed many times. The chain carries TRBV5-1 and TRBJ2-7; tentative D call: TRBD1 (6 bases). The CDR3 sequence is 14 residues long. Trimming took off 4 bases at V and 4 bases at J, with 15 bases between the two ends. Germline V gene data show CDR1 as SGHRS and CDR2 as YFSETQ. The CDR3 spells CASSTDSRQYEQYF. In DNA, the CDR3 is TGCGCCAGCAGCACGGACAGTCGACAATACGAGCAGTACTTC.

Only a few counts were recorded for this clonotype. J is TRBJ2-3 and V is TRBV27; D tentatively reads TRBD1 or TRBD2 (5 bases each). The ends were cut back, 8 bases at V and 5 bases at J, with 20 bases in the middle. CDR3 length equals 15 residues. Looked up from germline, CDR1 is MNHEY and CDR2 is SMNVEV (reference sequence). The chain's CDR3 is CASGDFQGAGDTQYF. CDR3 bases: TGTGCCAGCGGGGATTTTCAGGGAGCAGGAGATACGCAGTATTTT.

This clonotype was recorded at least ten times. The gene calls are TRBV12-3 or TRBV12-4 and TRBJ2-3; 8 bases line up with TRBD2. J gave up 4 bases and V 5 bases, and 14 bases lay outside the gene matches. This CDR3 is 17 amino acids long. The CDR3 bases are TGTGCCAGCAGTGACTGGCTAGCGGGCCGCCCCCCAGATACGCAGTATTTT. Its protein is CASSDWLAGRPPDTQYF.

This chain connects TRBV6-2 or TRBV6-3 to TRBJ2-7; D possibly corresponds to TRBD1 (5 bases). The CDR3 covers 14 residues. The V and J ends lost 7 bases and 2 bases respectively, with 15 bases between them. The germline V gene encodes CDR1 MNHEY and CDR2 SVGEGT. DNA for the CDR3: TGTGCCAGCACTCTCGACAGACTCACCTACGAGCAGTACTTC. Its protein is CASTLDRLTYEQYF.

This clonotype was seen a few times. The J gene is TRBJ1-2, the V gene TRBV19; D may be TRBD1 (5 bases). The CDR3 length is 14 residues. Germline values: CDR1 LNHDA, CDR2 SQIVND (reference sequence). V was shortened by 7 bases and J by 3 bases, with 15 bases between the two germline ends. The CDR3: CASTISRGDYGYTF. As DNA, the CDR3 is TGTGCCAGTACTATCTCGCGGGGGGACTATGGCTACACCTTC.

J is TRBJ2-4 and V is TRBV3-1; 12 nucleotides agree with TRBD2. Per the germline V gene, CDR1 is LGHDT and CDR2 is YNNKEL (reference sequence). The CDR3 is 16 amino acids. Germline trimming cut 7 bases from V and 2 bases from J; bases unmatched to any gene: 6. In DNA, the CDR3 is TGTGCCAGCACCCCAGGGACTAGCGGGCCCAAAAACATTCAGTACTTC. It yields the protein CASTPGTSGPKNIQYF.

This clonotype was observed at least ten times. This rearrangement joins TRBV2 to TRBJ2-1; D assignment may be TRBD1 or TRBD2 (5 bases each). Trimming shortened V by 6 bases and J by 10 bases, and 16 bases separated the two germline ends. This CDR3 has 13 amino acids. The germline gives CDR1 SNHLY, CDR2 FYNNEI. The CDR3 is CASRVLRGGEQFF. The DNA of the CDR3 is TGTGCCAGCAGAGTACTGAGGGGCGGCGAGCAGTTCTTC.

This clonotype was recorded at least ten times. The chain links TRBV28 to TRBJ2-5; 9 nucleotides line up with TRBD1. CDR1 and CDR2 from the germline V gene are MDHEN and SYDVKM. This CDR3 is 14 amino acids long. With 6 bases clipped from V and 5 bases from J, the junction kept 7 bases outside the gene matches. CDR3 nucleotides: TGTGCCAGCAGCTCAGGACAGGGGCGGGAGACCCAGTACTTC. This sequence encodes CASSSGQGRETQYF.

V gene TRBV10-1 combines with J gene TRBJ2-1, with 7 bases matching TRBD2. V was clipped by 5 bases and J by 4 bases; unmatched bases: 11. Germline CDR1 WNHNN, CDR2 SYGVQD (reference sequence). The CDR3 length is 16 residues. CDR3 sequence reads: CASSPRRSGKYNEQFF. CDR3 in DNA: TGCGCCAGCAGTCCTCGTAGGAGCGGGAAGTACAATGAGCAGTTCTTC.

This clonotype appeared a single time. Since a far larger clone is one base different, this is likely a read error. The chain recombines TRBV20-1 with TRBJ2-1, with TRBD2 identical over 11 bases. Germline V lookup: CDR1 DFQATT, CDR2 SNEGSKA (reference sequence). The CDR3 sequence is 15 residues long. The ends lost 5 bases at V and 13 bases at J; junction bases unmatched: 16. The CDR3 DNA is TGCAGTGCTGTGACTAGCGGGGCATTCGGAGAGACCCAGTTCTTC. Protein sequence: CSAVTSGAFGETQFF.

The table lists this clonotype with many counts. The CDR3 sequence: CASNLPGVRETQYF. The CDR3 DNA is TGTGCCAGCAACCTGCCCGGGGTTCGCGAGACCCAGTACTTC. The chain employs TRBV11-2 and TRBJ2-5; tentative D call: TRBD2 (5 bases). CDR1 and CDR2 from the germline V gene are SGHAT and FQNNGV. The ends were cut back, 7 bases at V and 5 bases at J, with 17 bases in the middle. This CDR3 has 14 residues. Based on the CDR3 plus reference TRBV11-2 and TRBJ2-5, the full variable domain is EAGVAQSPRYKIIEKRQSVAFWCNPISGHATLYWYQQILGQGPKLLIQFQNNGVVDDSQLPKDRFSAERLKGVDSTLKIQPAKLEDSAVYLCASNLPGVRETQYFGPGTRLLVL.

This clonotype was picked up many times. V usage is TRBV20-1 and J usage is TRBJ2-2; the D is unclear. The germline gives CDR1 DFQATT, CDR2 SNEGSKA (reference sequence). The CDR3 runs 11 residues. Trimming pared 5 bases from V and 1 base from J, leaving 2 bases between. CDR3 sequence (DNA): TGCAGTGCTGGGAACACCGGGGAGCTGTTTTTT. As protein: CSAGNTGELFF.

Only a few counts were recorded for this clonotype. This chain connects TRBV7-2 to TRBJ2-7; 7 bases match TRBD1. There are 15 residues in the CDR3. With 5 bases clipped from V and 0 bases from J, the junction kept 7 bases outside the gene matches. CDR1 and CDR2 (germline): SGHTA, FQGNSA. As DNA, the CDR3 is TGTGCCAGCAGCGGACAGGCGCCGAGCTCCTACGAGCAGTACTTC. Amino acid sequence: CASSGQAPSSYEQYF.

This chain links TRBV7-8 with TRBJ1-3; D is undetermined. Per the germline V gene, CDR1 is SGHVS and CDR2 is FQNEAQ. V dropped 6 bases and J dropped 2 bases, with 8 bases sitting between them. CDR3 length equals 13 residues. The CDR3 DNA reads TGTGCCAGCAGTCAACAAACTGGAAACACCATATATTTT. This encodes CASSQQTGNTIYF. Variable domain in full (rest from reference TRBV7-8 and TRBJ1-3): GAGVSQSPRYKVAKRGQDVALRCDPISGHVSLFWYQQALGQGPEFLTYFQNEAQLDKSGLPSDRFFAERPEGSVSTLKIQRTQQEDSAVYLCASSQQTGNTIYFGEGSWLTVV.

For this clonotype: Possible read error: a much larger clone is one base away. J is TRBJ1-2 and V is TRBV2; TRBD1 agrees at 7 bases. The CDR3 totals 15 residues. Germline V CDR1 and CDR2: SNHLY, FYNNEI. CDR3 loop: CASGGSGQSNYGYAF. In DNA, the CDR3 is TGTGCCAGCGGGGGTTCGGGACAGTCTAACTATGGCTACGCCTTC.

This clonotype occurred many times. The chain uses TRBV5-1 and TRBJ2-6; D unresolved. V lost 0 bases and J lost 2, with 6 bases in between. The CDR3 runs 15 residues. Germline lookup yields CDR1 SGHRS and CDR2 YFSETQ. CDR3 region: CASSLGRPGANVLTF. Written as DNA, the CDR3 is TGCGCCAGCAGCTTGGGACGGCCTGGGGCCAACGTCCTGACTTTC.

A single count supports this clonotype. Just one base apart from a much larger clone, this may be a read error. CDR3 nucleotide sequence: TGTGCCAGCAGGGAGACAGGCCTCAATCAGCCCCAGTATTTT. Translated: CASRETGLNQPQYF. This chain joins TRBV2 and TRBJ1-5; D might be TRBD1 (6 bases). TRBJ2-3 explains the end of the DNA better; the J call may be wrong. The CDR3 contains 14 residues. Germline V gene data show CDR1 as SNHLY and CDR2 as FYNNEI.

At least ten counts were recorded for this clonotype. The CDR3 protein is CASSYQGPGQGWSVYEQYF. CDR3 in DNA: TGTGCCAGCAGTTACCAGGGTCCGGGACAGGGATGGAGTGTGTACGAGCAGTACTTC. This rearrangement joins TRBV6-2 or TRBV6-3 to TRBJ2-7; 9 bases map to TRBD1. CDR3 length: 19 amino acids. The germline V gene encodes CDR1 MNHEY and CDR2 SVGEGT. After removal of 2 bases from V and 4 bases from J, the junction contained 18 bases not matched to a gene.

There are a few counts of this clonotype. This chain links TRBV7-2 with TRBJ2-7; weak D call: TRBD2 (5 bases). CDR3 length: 13 amino acids. V was shortened by 4 bases and J by 4 bases, with 11 bases between the two germline ends. Germline loops: CDR1 SGHTA, CDR2 FQGNSA. CDR3 amino acids: CASSSGLLYEQYF. DNA of the CDR3: TGTGCCAGCAGCTCCGGACTTTTGTACGAGCAGTACTTC.

This clonotype appeared a few times. This sequence joins TRBV7-9 and TRBJ2-7; D call uncertain. CDR3 length: 18 amino acids. Trimming left V 1 base short and J 3 bases short, with 22 bases between. From germline, CDR1 is SEHNR and CDR2 FQNEAQ (reference sequence). Here the CDR3 DNA reads TGTGCCAGCAGCTTAGGACCGTCGAGCCCCCTGGGGTTCTACGAGCAGTACTTC. It is translated as CASSLGPSSPLGFYEQYF.

This clonotype was counted ten times or more. This chain uses TRBV7-3 with TRBJ1-1, with D unclear. V gave up 6 bases and J gave up 1 base, with 12 bases separating them. The germline CDR1 and CDR2 sequences are SGHTA and FQGTGA. CDR3 size: 14 residues. DNA for the CDR3: TGTGCCAGCAGTTCCGGAAGGTGGAACACTGAAGCTTTCTTT. It specifies CASSSGRWNTEAFF.

In this sample, this clonotype turned up many times. This rearrangement joins TRBV3-1 to TRBJ2-1, with D perhaps TRBD2 (6 bases). Germline loops: CDR1 LGHDT, CDR2 YNNKEL (reference sequence). V lost 2 bases, J lost 4 bases, and 12 bases lay in between. CDR3 length: 15 residues. CDR3 sequence (DNA): TGTGCCAGCAGCCAACCTGGGGGGTCTTACAATGAGCAGTTCTTC. Its translation is CASSQPGGSYNEQFF.

CDR3 coding DNA: TGTGCCAGCAGTGAAGACCGCGACAATGAGCAGTTCTTC. It translates to CASSEDRDNEQFF. The rearrangement uses TRBV6-1 and TRBJ2-1, with D hard to call. CDR3 size: 13 residues. V was pared by 1 base and J by 5 bases, with 6 bases between. The V gene's germline CDR1 is MNHNS and CDR2 SASEGT.

The chain couples TRBV5-1 to TRBJ2-1; D is ambiguous. The germline V and J ends were trimmed by 7 bases and 0 bases, with 14 bases remaining between them. This CDR3 has 15 residues. Germline assignment: CDR1 SGHRS and CDR2 YFSETQ. CDR3 sequence reads: CASAAWELSYNEQFF. CDR3 nucleotides: TGCGCCAGCGCCGCCTGGGAACTCTCCTACAATGAGCAGTTCTTC.

This clonotype was counted at least ten times. The chain joins TRBV28 to TRBJ2-3; D possibly corresponds to TRBD1 (6 bases). V lost 4 bases and J 2 bases, leaving 13 bases between the germline ends. From germline, CDR1 is MDHEN and CDR2 SYDVKM. The CDR3 loop spans 15 amino acids. The CDR3 reads CASSSTGRDTDTQYF. CDR3 sequence (DNA): TGTGCCAGCAGTTCGACAGGACGGGACACAGATACGCAGTATTTT.

The chain is built from TRBV15 and TRBJ1-2; possible D gene TRBD1, 5 bases. Germline CDR1 LNHNV, CDR2 YYDKDF (reference sequence). Trimming pared 9 bases from V and 1 base from J, leaving 12 bases between. The CDR3 extends over 13 amino acids. CDR3 sequence reads: CATGIQGNYGYTF. The CDR3 DNA is TGTGCCACAGGTATCCAGGGTAACTATGGCTACACCTTC.

On this clonotype itself: This may arise from a read error, as a much more abundant clone is one base away. The J gene is TRBJ2-5, the V gene TRBV11-2; TRBD1 agrees at 8 bases. CDR1 SGHAT and CDR2 FQNNGV come from the germline V gene. This CDR3 region has 16 residues. The CDR3 DNA reads as TGTGCCGGCAGCTTGGCCAGGGGGCCGGGGGAGAAGACCCAGTACTTC. Its protein is CAGSLARGPGEKTQYF. Complete variable domain (other parts from reference TRBV11-2 and TRBJ2-5): EAGVAQSPRYKIIEKRQSVAFWCNPISGHATLYWYQQILGQGPKLLIQFQNNGVVDDSQLPKDRFSAERLKGVDSTLKIQPAKLEDSAVYLCAGSLARGPGEKTQYFGPGTRLLVL.